Below, 30 T cell receptor beta chains from the same sample are listed, as sequenced in a study of T cell responses to AZD1222 COVID-19 vaccine. Profiled with immunoSEQ multiplex PCR; TCRdb holds only in-frame clones, not every one. The top ten clones hold roughly 1.6% of a sample with 100,000 to 120,000 clones, 88% of them seen once. Here the sequenced sample was peripheral blood, taken on day 0 of AZD1222 vaccination. The receptors derive from an adult in good health.

This chain connects TRBV5-1 to TRBJ2-2; either TRBD1 or TRBD2 may fit D (6 bases each). Trimming stripped 6 bases from V and 8 bases from J, with 14 bases between. The CDR3 is 13 residues long. Germline values: CDR1 SGHRS, CDR2 YFSETQ. CDR3 DNA: TGCGCCAGCACTTCAGGGGACTTAGGGGAGCTGTTTTTT. Its translation is CASTSGDLGELFF.

The chain employs TRBV7-2 and TRBJ1-2; 7 bases match TRBD1. The CDR3 loop spans 14 amino acids. The J segment lost 4 bases and the V segment lost 5 bases, leaving 7 bases of the junction unmatched. CDR1 and CDR2 (germline): SGHTA, FQGNSA. CDR3 region: CASSPTTGTYGYTF. The CDR3 nucleotides are TGTGCCAGCAGCCCAACGACAGGGACCTATGGCTACACCTTC. Looking up the rest from reference TRBV7-2 and TRBJ1-2 gives the full variable domain: GAGVSQSPSNKVTEKGKDVELRCDPISGHTALYWYRQSLGQGLEFLIYFQGNSAPDKSGLPSDRFSAERTGGSVSTLTIQRTQQEDSAVYLCASSPTTGTYGYTFGSGTRLTVV.

This sequence joins TRBV5-4 and TRBJ2-1, with D tentatively TRBD2 (5 bases). Trimming left V 0 bases short and J 5 bases short, with 12 bases between. CDR3 length: 15 residues. From germline, CDR1 is SGHNT and CDR2 YYREEE (reference sequence). The CDR3 DNA reads TGTGCCAGCAGCTTGGGGCTAGCTTATAACAATGAGCAGTTCTTC. Protein product: CASSLGLAYNNEQFF.

The rearrangement joins TRBV10-2 to TRBJ1-1; D call uncertain. The ends were cut back, 5 bases at V and 4 bases at J, with 5 bases in the middle. Germline-derived CDR1 and CDR2 are WSHSY and SAAADI. The CDR3 is 11 amino acids. The CDR3 bases are TGCGCCAGCAGTATCGGCACTGAAGCTTTCTTT. This translates into CASSIGTEAFF.

The chain combines TRBV28 with TRBJ2-1; the D is unclear. The germline V gene has CDR1 MDHEN and CDR2 SYDVKM. This CDR3 has 16 amino acids. V was cut by 4 bases and J by 0 bases, with 13 bases left in between. In nucleotides, the CDR3 is TGTGCCAGCAGTTCACAAGACCGTGGCTCCTACAATGAGCAGTTCTTC. Its protein is CASSSQDRGSYNEQFF.

The chain couples TRBV18 to TRBJ1-4, with D hard to call. Per germline, CDR1 KGHSH and CDR2 LQKENI. The V end lost 5 bases, the J end lost 5 bases, and 9 bases lay between the germline ends. This CDR3 is 13 amino acids long. The CDR3 here is CASSRAENEKLFF. CDR3 DNA: TGTGCCAGCTCAAGGGCTGAGAATGAAAAACTGTTTTTT.

The genes are TRBV5-1 and TRBJ1-1; weak D call: TRBD1 (6 bases). With 2 bases removed from V and 6 bases from J, the gap between germline ends came to 14 bases. Germline CDR1 is SGHRS and CDR2 is YFSETQ. The CDR3 totals 14 residues. CDR3 coding DNA: TGCGCCAGCAGCTTTGCCAGGGGACCGCCTGAAGCTTTCTTT. It encodes CASSFARGPPEAFF. The entire variable domain, with the rest obtained from reference TRBV5-1 and TRBJ1-1, is as follows: KAGVTQTPRYLIKTRGQQVTLSCSPISGHRSVSWYQQTPGQGLQFLFEYFSETQRNKGNFPGRFSGRQFSNSRSEMNVSTLELGDSALYLCASSFARGPPEAFFGQGTRLTVV.

The chain employs TRBV19 and TRBJ2-1; D might be TRBD1 (5 bases). Trimming cost V 3 bases and J 4 bases, with 19 bases left between them. The CDR3 is made up of 17 amino acids. Germline loops: CDR1 LNHDA, CDR2 SQIVND (reference sequence). CDR3 nucleotides: TGTGCCAGTAGTATTCCAGGTTCGACAGTGAGATACAATGAGCAGTTCTTC. Translation: CASSIPGSTVRYNEQFF.

J is TRBJ1-2 and V is TRBV30; weak D call: TRBD1 (5 bases). Germline CDR1 and CDR2: GTSNPN and SVGIG (reference sequence). V was shortened by 2 bases and J by 4 bases, with 17 bases between the two germline ends. This CDR3 is built from 15 residues. CDR3 nucleotide sequence: TGTGCCTGGAGTTTCTGGGTCGCAGGGACCTATGGCTACACCTTC. Amino acids: CAWSFWVAGTYGYTF.

The genes are TRBV11-2 and TRBJ2-3; 8 positions agree with TRBD2. Germline-derived CDR1 and CDR2 are SGHAT and FQNNGV. The V gene end was trimmed by 4 bases and the J gene end by 5 bases; junction bases not matched to a gene: 5. The CDR3 is 14 residues long. The CDR3 coding sequence is TGTGCCAGCAGCTCAGCGGGAGTGAGAGATACGCAGTATTTT. It encodes CASSSAGVRDTQYF.

The V and J genes are TRBV5-1 and TRBJ1-1; the D gene is possibly TRBD1 (5 bases). The CDR3 has 13 amino acids. V was cut by 1 base and J by 3 bases, with 7 bases left in between. Germline-derived CDR1 and CDR2 are SGHRS and YFSETQ. CDR3: CASSLIRDTEAFF. DNA for the CDR3: TGCGCCAGCAGCTTGATCAGGGACACTGAAGCTTTCTTT.

This clone was found once. The gene calls are TRBV12-3 or TRBV12-4 and TRBJ1-2; a possible D gene is TRBD1 (5 bases). This CDR3 contains 13 residues. Trimming stripped 0 bases from V and 9 bases from J, with 11 bases between. The CDR3 DNA sequence: TGTGCCAGCAGTTTAGCACAGGTGGGGAGCTACACCTTC. It translates to CASSLAQVGSYTF.

The V call is TRBV5-1, the J call TRBJ1-5, with D perhaps matching TRBD1 (5 bases). CDR1 SGHRS and CDR2 YFSETQ come from the germline V gene. There are 16 residues in the CDR3. The V gene lost 0 bases and the J gene lost 0 bases, with 10 bases spanning the gap. CDR3 sequence reads: CASSLGWGNSNQPQHF. The CDR3 coding sequence is TGCGCCAGCAGCTTGGGTTGGGGGAATAGCAATCAGCCCCAGCATTTT.

J is TRBJ1-4 and V is TRBV27; D unclear. Trimming cost V 3 bases and J 5 bases, with 7 bases left between them. This CDR3 contains 13 residues. Looked up from germline, CDR1 is MNHEY and CDR2 is SMNVEV (reference sequence). The CDR3 reads CASSLVRNEKLFF. DNA for the CDR3: TGTGCCAGCAGTTTGGTCAGGAATGAAAAACTGTTTTTT.

The chain is built from TRBV3-1 (or the pseudogene TRBV3-2) and TRBJ2-1; TRBD1 or TRBD2 may be the D gene (5 bases each). Trimming removed 1 base at V and 2 bases at J, with 9 bases between. This CDR3 spans 15 amino acids. The germline V gene encodes CDR1 LGHDT and CDR2 YNNKEL (reference sequence). CDR3 coding DNA: TGTGCCAGCAGCCAAGGAGGGGTCACCTACAATGAGCAGTTCTTC. Translation: CASSQGGVTYNEQFF.

The chain links TRBV11-2 to TRBJ2-7, with 9 nucleotides matching TRBD1. V gave up 3 bases and J gave up 6 bases; unmatched junction bases: 9. From germline, CDR1 is SGHAT and CDR2 FQNNGV. This CDR3 has 15 amino acids. The CDR3 DNA sequence: TGTGCCAGCAGCTTTGGGACAGGGTTGTCGGTCGAGCAGTACTTC. This encodes CASSFGTGLSVEQYF.

The gene calls are TRBV18 and TRBJ1-1, with D uncertain. Germline V lookup: CDR1 KGHSH, CDR2 LQKENI. The CDR3 length is 11 residues. Trimming took 5 bases from V and 3 from J, leaving 4 bases between them. In DNA, the CDR3 is TGTGCCAGCTCATCCCACACTGAAGCTTTCTTT. Translated: CASSSHTEAFF. Full variable domain (remainder filled in from reference TRBV18 and TRBJ1-1): NAGVMQNPRHLVRRRGQEARLRCSPMKGHSHVYWYRQLPEEGLKFMVYLQKENIIDESGMPKERFSAEFPKEGPSILRIQQVVRGDSAAYFCASSSHTEAFFGQGTRLTVV.

The V and J genes are TRBV11-2 and TRBJ2-2, with D unclear. The CDR3 length is 16 residues. Trimming removed 4 bases from V and 9 bases from J, with 21 bases in between. From germline, CDR1 is SGHAT and CDR2 FQNNGV. CDR3 sequence reads: CASSSLFEVASRELFF. The CDR3, as DNA: TGTGCCAGCAGCTCCTTATTTGAAGTTGCGTCTCGGGAGCTGTTTTTT.

This clone was recorded once. The chain links TRBV5-8 to TRBJ1-2; possibly TRBD1 for D (5 bases). Germline V gene lookup returns CDR1 SGHTS and CDR2 YDEGEE. The V gene lost 2 bases and the J gene lost 3 bases, with 8 bases spanning the gap. This CDR3 has 13 residues. This chain's CDR3 is CASSLQAYYGYTF. The DNA for the CDR3 is TGTGCCAGCAGCTTACAGGCGTACTATGGCTACACCTTC.

V and J are TRBV7-6 and TRBJ2-5; D possibly matches TRBD1 or TRBD2 (5 bases each). Trimming took off 10 bases at V and 7 bases at J, with 19 bases between the two ends. This CDR3 has 13 residues. Germline loops: CDR1 SGHVS, CDR2 FNYEAQ. CDR3 bases: TGTGCCACCCAAGGGACGGAAAGAGGGACCCAGTACTTC. Translated, it gives CATQGTERGTQYF.

DNA for the CDR3: TGTGCCAGCAGCCGGGACAGGGACGAAAAACTGTTTTTT. It is translated as CASSRDRDEKLFF. The J gene is TRBJ1-4, the V gene TRBV7-8; 9 bases are a match to TRBD1. CDR1 and CDR2 (germline): SGHVS, FQNEAQ. The CDR3 has 13 amino acids. J gave up 8 bases and V 5 bases, and 3 bases lay outside the gene matches.

This sequence joins TRBV29-1 and TRBJ2-3; 10 bases are shared with TRBD1. The CDR3 covers 13 residues. V dropped 7 bases and J dropped 2; count of bases not matched to a gene: 3. The germline V gene has CDR1 SQVTM and CDR2 ANQGSEA. CDR3 sequence: CSGGQGNTDTQYF. CDR3 sequence (DNA): TGCAGCGGGGGACAGGGGAACACAGATACGCAGTATTTT.

J is TRBJ1-6 and V is TRBV20-1; 11 bases fit TRBD1. V gave up 3 bases and J gave up 9 bases; unmatched junction bases: 4. From germline, CDR1 is DFQATT and CDR2 SNEGSKA (reference sequence). CDR3 size: 14 residues. The DNA of the CDR3 is TGCAGTGCTAGTTCGGGGACAGGGGGTTCACCCCTCCACTTT. Encoded protein: CSASSGTGGSPLHF.

CDR3 sequence (DNA): TGTGCCAGCAGCCCAGTCCTGGGGGAGCAGTACTTC. Translating gives CASSPVLGEQYF. V and J are TRBV3-1 (or the pseudogene TRBV3-2) and TRBJ2-7; no definite D call. This CDR3 contains 12 residues. V was cut by 4 bases and J by 7 bases, with 11 bases left in between. Germline CDR1 is LGHDT and CDR2 is YNNKEL (reference sequence).

The V call is TRBV12-3 or TRBV12-4, the J call TRBJ1-1; D remains ambiguous. The germline V and J ends were trimmed by 5 bases and 2 bases, with 9 bases remaining between them. The CDR3 length is 13 residues. The CDR3 region has the DNA TGTGCCAGCAGTATGGGAAGAAACACTGAAGCTTTCTTT. This codes for CASSMGRNTEAFF.

The chain uses TRBV28 and TRBJ1-5; weak D call: TRBD1 (6 bases). V dropped 1 base and J dropped 3 bases, with 19 bases sitting between them. CDR3 length: 18 residues. Looked up from germline, CDR1 is MDHEN and CDR2 is SYDVKM. The DNA of the CDR3 is TGTGCCAGCAGTTTATCCCCGGGGGGCGAAGGACTCAATCAGCCCCAGCATTTT. Amino acid sequence: CASSLSPGGEGLNQPQHF.

This chain links TRBV15 with TRBJ1-5, with 9 bases lining up with TRBD1. V lost 2 bases and J lost 6; bases outside the gene matches: 2. CDR3 size: 14 residues. Looked up from germline, CDR1 is LNHNV and CDR2 is YYDKDF (reference sequence). The CDR3 DNA follows: TGTGCCACCAGCAGAACAGGGGGCGGTCAGCCCCAGCATTTT. This encodes CATSRTGGGQPQHF.

The V call is TRBV5-1, the J call TRBJ2-7; 13 bases agree with TRBD2. Germline V CDR1 and CDR2: SGHRS, YFSETQ. V lost 4 bases and J lost 5; bases outside the gene matches: 9. There are 16 residues in the CDR3. The DNA of the CDR3 is TGCGCCAGCAGCCTCCGGACTAGCGGGAGATTGGACGAGCAGTACTTC. The encoded protein is CASSLRTSGRLDEQYF.

The chain combines TRBV6-4 with TRBJ1-2, with D perhaps TRBD1 (5 bases). This CDR3 spans 12 amino acids. Trimming took off 6 bases at V and 8 bases at J, with 13 bases between the two ends. Germline V gives CDR1 MRHNA, CDR2 SNTAGT. DNA for the CDR3: TGTGCCAGCAGATCCGGGACTGAAGGCTACACCTTC. Protein product: CASRSGTEGYTF.

This sequence joins TRBV14 and TRBJ1-4; D unresolved. V was clipped by 5 bases and J by 4 bases, with 8 bases between them. The CDR3 runs 13 residues. Germline CDR1 is SGHDN and CDR2 is FVKESK. Here the CDR3 reads CASSVRINEKLFF. The DNA for the CDR3 is TGTGCCAGCAGCGTCCGGATTAATGAAAAACTGTTTTTT.